This is a list of T cell receptor beta chains from one sample in a study of glioma-infiltrating T cells after dendritic cell vaccination. The repertoire was sequenced with immunoSEQ multiplex PCR; TCRdb's copy has only in-frame clones and lacks some. The sample holds approximately 48,000 clones; about 89% are singletons and the top ten take over 4.5%. Specimen: blood, collected after dendritic cell vaccination. The receptors come from a human donor with glioblastoma. The CDR3 runs from the conserved cysteine through the conserved F or W. A D gene is named only where the DNA matches it firmly. Clone size is shown for a subset of rows, as once, few, many or a class of expanded clone.

clone size	J gene	D gene	V gene	CDR3 DNA	CDR3 protein
NA	TRBJ2-7	NA	TRBV7-9	TGTGCCAGCAGCTTAGAGTCTGGACTCTCCTACGAGCAGTACTTC	CASSLESGLSYEQYF
NA	TRBJ2-4	TRBD2	TRBV4-2	TGTGCCAGCAGCCAAGAACAGGCTAGCGGTGGGCTAGCCAAAAACATTCAGTACTTC	CASSQEQASGGLAKNIQYF
NA	TRBJ2-7	TRBD2	TRBV28	TGTGCCAGCACCACACGGGGGGGTTACGAGCAGTACTTC	CASTTRGGYEQYF
NA	TRBJ1-1	NA	TRBV29-1	TGCAGCGTTGTCCGGGGGAACACTGAAGCTTTCTTT	CSVVRGNTEAFF
NA	TRBJ1-4	TRBD1	TRBV10-3	TGTGCCATCAGCGGGACAGAAAATGAAAAACTGTTTTTT	CAISGTENEKLFF
NA	TRBJ1-2	TRBD1	TRBV7-9	TGTGCCAGCAGCTTAGCCGACAGGGGCTCTGGCTACACCTTC	CASSLADRGSGYTF
NA	TRBJ2-2	NA	TRBV10-1	TGCGCCAGAGTGCTGACTAGTATCTTCCGGGGCGGGGAGCTGTTTTTT	CARVLTSIFRGGELFF
NA	TRBJ1-2	TRBD1	TRBV18	TGTGCCAGCTCACCGGGACAGGCGGCGGGCTACACCTTC	CASSPGQAAGYTF
NA	TRBJ1-6	TRBD1	TRBV28	TGTGCCAGCAGTTCCCCTGGGACAGGGAGTTCACCCCTCCACTTT	CASSSPGTGSSPLHF
NA	TRBJ2-3	TRBD1	TRBV6-6	TGTGCCAGCAGTCCGGGACAGGGGAAAGATACGCAGTATTTT	CASSPGQGKDTQYF
NA	TRBJ2-1	TRBD1	TRBV7-9	TGTGCCAGCAGCTTCCTAGGGACAGGGATTGAGCAGTTCTTC	CASSFLGTGIEQFF
NA	TRBJ1-2	TRBD1	TRBV15	TGTGCCACCAGCGGAACTGACAGGGGGCAGCGGGGCTACACCTTC	CATSGTDRGQRGYTF
NA	TRBJ2-1	NA	TRBV27	TGTGCCAGCAGTAGACGGACGGGGAGCTCCTACAATGAGCAGTTCTTC	CASSRRTGSSYNEQFF
NA	TRBJ1-3	NA	TRBV15	TGTGCCACCAGCAGACGGGACTCTGGAAACACCATATATTTT	CATSRRDSGNTIYF
NA	TRBJ2-5	NA	TRBV18	TGTGCCAGCTCACCACCGTCCGGTGGAGGGCTACAAGAGACCCAGTACTTC	CASSPPSGGGLQETQYF
NA	TRBJ1-4	NA	TRBV6-5	TGTGCCAGCAGTACCACCACAGAAGTTAATGAAAAACTGTTTTTT	CASSTTTEVNEKLFF
NA	TRBJ2-7	TRBD1	TRBV19	TGTGCCAGTGCCTCCCCGGGACAGGGCCTCTCCTACGAGCAGTACTTC	CASASPGQGLSYEQYF
NA	TRBJ1-2	TRBD1	TRBV7-8	TGTGCCAGCAGCTTAGACGGGACAGGGAGCTTC	CASSLDGTGSF
NA	TRBJ2-1	TRBD2	TRBV6-6	TGTGCCAGCAGCCCCCCGGGACTAGCGGGAGCAGGGGAGCAGTTCTTC	CASSPPGLAGAGEQFF
NA	TRBJ2-2	NA	TRBV28	TGTGCCAGCAGTTTCATGGGGCGGACGAACACCGGGGAGCTGTTTTTT	CASSFMGRTNTGELFF
NA	TRBJ1-2	NA	TRBV21-1	TGTGCCAGCAGCAAAGTCCGGACAGTCCCAGCTAACTATGGCTACACCTTC	CASSKVRTVPANYGYTF
NA	TRBJ2-7	TRBD2	TRBV2	TGTGCCAGCGAGGGTAGCGGGAGACAGGAGCAGTACTTC	CASEGSGRQEQYF
NA	TRBJ2-1	TRBD2	TRBV2	TGTGCCAGCGAGCGGGAGAGTCTAGATGAGCAGTTCTTC	CASERESLDEQFF
NA	TRBJ1-4	NA	TRBV27	TGTGCCAGCAGTTTCAGCAGGCCCGGGGGGAGAGAAAAACTGTTTTTT	CASSFSRPGGREKLFF
NA	TRBJ2-3	NA	TRBV19	TGTGCCAGTAGTCGGCGGATTATGAGCACAGATACGCAGTATTTT	CASSRRIMSTDTQYF
NA	TRBJ1-2	NA	TRBV14	TGTGCCAGCAGCCTAGCACCCCTCTATGGCTACACCTTC	CASSLAPLYGYTF
NA	TRBJ2-7	TRBD1	TRBV5-4	TGTGCCAGCAGCTTAACAGGGGACGAACAGTACTTC	CASSLTGDEQYF
NA	TRBJ2-1	NA	TRBV11-2	TGTGCCAGCAGCTTAACTGCCGATGAGCAGTTCTTC	CASSLTADEQFF
NA	TRBJ1-5	NA	TRBV2	TGTGCCAGCAGTGAATTGAGGGCTTCGGTAAATCAGCCCCAGCATTTT	CASSELRASVNQPQHF
few	TRBJ1-2	TRBD1	TRBV18	TGTGCCAGCTCGCGCTTAGGGGACAGCCTCAACTATGGCTACACCTTC	CASSRLGDSLNYGYTF
NA	TRBJ2-6	NA	TRBV25-1	TGTGCCAGCAGCCGCCGGGGCTCTGGGGCCAACGTCCTGACTTTC	CASSRRGSGANVLTF
NA	TRBJ1-2	NA	TRBV6-5	TGTGCCAGCAGTCACTACACCTATGGCTACACCTTC	CASSHYTYGYTF
NA	TRBJ1-1	NA	TRBV5-5	TGTGCCAGCAGCTTGTGGGTTGGAGACACTGAAGCTTTCTTT	CASSLWVGDTEAFF
NA	TRBJ2-3	NA	TRBV29-1	TGCAGCGTTGAGTCCTATAGCACAGATACGCAGTATTTT	CSVESYSTDTQYF
NA	TRBJ2-3	TRBD1	TRBV10-3	TGTGCCATCAGTGGTGGGACAGGGGGCAATACGCAGTATTTT	CAISGGTGGNTQYF
once	TRBJ2-7	TRBD2	TRBV19	TGTGCCAGCCAGGGGACTAGCGGGAGGTTCGAGCAGTACTTC	CASQGTSGRFEQYF
NA	TRBJ2-7	TRBD1	TRBV4-3	TGCGCCAGCAGCAAGGCAGGGGGAAACGAGCAGTACTTC	CASSKAGGNEQYF
NA	TRBJ1-2	TRBD1	TRBV10-3	TGTGCCATCAGTTGGGACAGGGGAACGGAAGGCTACACCTTC	CAISWDRGTEGYTF
NA	TRBJ2-1	TRBD2	TRBV6-1	TGTGCCAGCAGTGAAACCCTCCGCGGGAGTGCGAATGAGCAGTTCTTC	CASSETLRGSANEQFF
NA	TRBJ1-1	NA	TRBV7-2	TGTGCCAGCGGAGCTGAAGCTTTCTTT	CASGAEAFF
NA	TRBJ2-1	TRBD1	TRBV9	TGTGCCAGCAGGCTCGGGACAGATAACAATGAGCAGTTCTTC	CASRLGTDNNEQFF
NA	TRBJ2-5	NA	TRBV11-2	TGTGCCAGCGGAACATTAGGGGGTTTGTTTGAGACCCAGTACTTC	CASGTLGGLFETQYF
NA	TRBJ2-1	TRBD2	TRBV10-3	TGTGCCATCATGATAGCGGGAGGTAGCTCCTACAATGAGCAGTTCTTC	CAIMIAGGSSYNEQFF
NA	TRBJ2-5	NA	TRBV6-6	TGTGCCAGCAGTTATAGCCAGGGTGGTCGGGAGACCCAGTACTTC	CASSYSQGGRETQYF
few	TRBJ2-1	TRBD2	TRBV6-4	TGTGCCAGCAGCTTATCGACTAGCGGGAGCGATGAGCAGTTCTTC	CASSLSTSGSDEQFF